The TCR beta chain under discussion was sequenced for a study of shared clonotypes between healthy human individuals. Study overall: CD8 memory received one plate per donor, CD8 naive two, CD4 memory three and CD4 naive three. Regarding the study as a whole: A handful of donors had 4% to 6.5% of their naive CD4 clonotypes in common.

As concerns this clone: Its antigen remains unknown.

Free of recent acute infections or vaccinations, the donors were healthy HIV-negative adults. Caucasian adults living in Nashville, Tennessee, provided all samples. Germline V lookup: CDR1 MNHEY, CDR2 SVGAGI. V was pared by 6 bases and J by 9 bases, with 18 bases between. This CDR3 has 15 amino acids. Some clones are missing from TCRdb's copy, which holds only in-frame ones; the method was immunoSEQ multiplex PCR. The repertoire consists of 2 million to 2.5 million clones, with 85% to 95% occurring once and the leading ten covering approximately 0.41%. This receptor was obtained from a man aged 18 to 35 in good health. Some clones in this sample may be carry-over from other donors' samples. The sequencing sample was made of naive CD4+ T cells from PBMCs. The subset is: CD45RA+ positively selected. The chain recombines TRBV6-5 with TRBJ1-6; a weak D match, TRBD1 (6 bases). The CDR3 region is CASSLTQGNSSPLHF. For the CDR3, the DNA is TGTGCCAGCAGCCTGACTCAGGGGAATAGTTCACCCCTCCACTTT.